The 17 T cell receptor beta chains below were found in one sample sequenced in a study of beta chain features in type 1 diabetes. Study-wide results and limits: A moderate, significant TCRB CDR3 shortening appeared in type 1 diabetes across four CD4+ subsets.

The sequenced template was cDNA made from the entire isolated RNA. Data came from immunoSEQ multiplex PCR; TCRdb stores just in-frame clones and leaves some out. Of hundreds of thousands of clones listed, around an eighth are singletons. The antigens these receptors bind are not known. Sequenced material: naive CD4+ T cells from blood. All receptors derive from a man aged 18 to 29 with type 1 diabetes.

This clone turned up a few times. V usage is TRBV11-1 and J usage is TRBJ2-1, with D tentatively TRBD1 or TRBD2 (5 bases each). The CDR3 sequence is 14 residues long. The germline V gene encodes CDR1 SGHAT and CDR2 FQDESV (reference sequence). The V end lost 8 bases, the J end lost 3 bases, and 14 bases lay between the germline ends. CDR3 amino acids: CASGSQRGYNEQFF. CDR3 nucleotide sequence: TGTGCCAGCGGTTCCCAGAGGGGCTACAATGAGCAGTTCTTC.

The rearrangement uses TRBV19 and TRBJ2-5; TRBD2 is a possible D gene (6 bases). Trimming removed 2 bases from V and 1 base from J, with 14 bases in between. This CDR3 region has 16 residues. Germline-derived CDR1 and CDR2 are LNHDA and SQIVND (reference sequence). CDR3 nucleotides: TGTGCCAGTAGTATAACGGGACGGGGGACCCAAGAGACCCAGTACTTC. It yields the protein CASSITGRGTQETQYF.

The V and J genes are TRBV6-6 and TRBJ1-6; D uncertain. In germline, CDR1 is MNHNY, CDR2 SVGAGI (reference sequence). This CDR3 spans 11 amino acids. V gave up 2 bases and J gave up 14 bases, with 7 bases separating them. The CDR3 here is CASSYDIALHF. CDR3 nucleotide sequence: TGTGCCAGCAGTTACGATATTGCCCTCCACTTT.

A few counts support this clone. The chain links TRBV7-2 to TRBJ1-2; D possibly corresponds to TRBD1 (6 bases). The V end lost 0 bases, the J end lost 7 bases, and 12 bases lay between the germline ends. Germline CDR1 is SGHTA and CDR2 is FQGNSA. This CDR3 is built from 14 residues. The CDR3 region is CASSLAEQGPGYTF. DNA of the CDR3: TGTGCCAGCAGCTTAGCGGAACAGGGTCCTGGCTACACCTTC. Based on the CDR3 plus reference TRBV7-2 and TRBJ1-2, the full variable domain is GAGVSQSPSNKVTEKGKDVELRCDPISGHTALYWYRQSLGQGLEFLIYFQGNSAPDKSGLPSDRFSAERTGGSVSTLTIQRTQQEDSAVYLCASSLAEQGPGYTFGSGTRLTVV.

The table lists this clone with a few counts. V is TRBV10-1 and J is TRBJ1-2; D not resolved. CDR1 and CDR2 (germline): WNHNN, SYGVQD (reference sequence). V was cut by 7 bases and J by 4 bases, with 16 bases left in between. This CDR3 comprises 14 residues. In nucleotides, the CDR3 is TGCGCCAGCAACCGACCGGGAGCACTCTATGGCTACACCTTC. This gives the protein CASNRPGALYGYTF.

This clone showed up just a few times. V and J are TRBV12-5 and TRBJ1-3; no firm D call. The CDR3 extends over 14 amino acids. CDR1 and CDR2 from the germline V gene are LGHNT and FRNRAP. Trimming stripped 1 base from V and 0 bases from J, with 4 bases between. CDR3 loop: CASGLGFSGNTIYF. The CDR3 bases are TGTGCTAGTGGTTTGGGGTTCTCTGGAAACACCATATATTTT.

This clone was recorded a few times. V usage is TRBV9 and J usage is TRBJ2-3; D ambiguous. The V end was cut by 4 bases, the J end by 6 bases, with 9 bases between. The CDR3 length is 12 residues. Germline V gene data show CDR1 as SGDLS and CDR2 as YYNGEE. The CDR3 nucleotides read TGTGCCAGCAGCCCGCAAGGGGATACGCAGTATTTT. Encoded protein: CASSPQGDTQYF.

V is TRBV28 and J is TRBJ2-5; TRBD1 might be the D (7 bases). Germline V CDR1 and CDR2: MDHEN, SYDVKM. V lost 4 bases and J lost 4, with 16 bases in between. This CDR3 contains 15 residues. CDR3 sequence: CASSSGGTEGETQYF. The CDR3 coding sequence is TGTGCCAGCAGTTCAGGCGGGACAGAGGGAGAGACCCAGTACTTC.

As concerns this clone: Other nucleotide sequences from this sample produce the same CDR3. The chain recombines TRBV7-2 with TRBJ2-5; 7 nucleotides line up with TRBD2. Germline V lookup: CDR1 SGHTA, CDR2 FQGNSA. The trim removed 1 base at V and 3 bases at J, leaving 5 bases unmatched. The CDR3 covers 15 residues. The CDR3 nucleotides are TGTGCCAGCAGCTTAGTCTTTGCGGGAGAAGAGACCCAGTACTTC. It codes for CASSLVFAGEETQYF.

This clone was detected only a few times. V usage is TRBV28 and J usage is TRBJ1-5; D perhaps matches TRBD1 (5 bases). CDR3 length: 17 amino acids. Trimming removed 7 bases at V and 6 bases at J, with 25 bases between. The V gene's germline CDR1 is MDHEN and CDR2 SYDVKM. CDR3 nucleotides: TGTGCCAGCACCCTTATCCGGAGGAGCAGGGCTGGTCAGCCCCAGCATTTT. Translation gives CASTLIRRSRAGQPQHF.

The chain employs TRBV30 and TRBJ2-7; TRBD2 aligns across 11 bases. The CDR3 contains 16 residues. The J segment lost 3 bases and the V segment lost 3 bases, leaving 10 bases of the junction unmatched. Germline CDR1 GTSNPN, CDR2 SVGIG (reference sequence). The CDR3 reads CAWRVPGGTSGYEQYF. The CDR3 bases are TGTGCCTGGAGAGTCCCGGGGGGGACTAGCGGCTACGAGCAGTACTTC.

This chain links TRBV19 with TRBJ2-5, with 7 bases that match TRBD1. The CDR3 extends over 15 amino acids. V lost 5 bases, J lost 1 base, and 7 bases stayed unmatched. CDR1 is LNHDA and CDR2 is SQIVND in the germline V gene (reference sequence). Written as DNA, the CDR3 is TGTGCCAGTAGTCGGAACCGGGACAGCCAAGAGACCCAGTACTTC. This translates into CASSRNRDSQETQYF. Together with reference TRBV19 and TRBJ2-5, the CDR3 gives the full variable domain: DGGITQSPKYLFRKEGQNVTLSCEQNLNHDAMYWYRQDPGQGLRLIYYSQIVNDFQKGDIAEGYSVSREKKESFPLTVTSAQKNPTAFYLCASSRNRDSQETQYFGPGTRLLVL.

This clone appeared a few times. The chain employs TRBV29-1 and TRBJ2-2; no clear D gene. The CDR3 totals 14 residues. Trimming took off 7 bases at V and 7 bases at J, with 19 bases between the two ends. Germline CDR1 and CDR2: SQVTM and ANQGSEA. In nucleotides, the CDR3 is TGCAGCGGGGCCGAGATGTCAGCCGGCGGGGAGCTGTTTTTT. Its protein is CSGAEMSAGGELFF.

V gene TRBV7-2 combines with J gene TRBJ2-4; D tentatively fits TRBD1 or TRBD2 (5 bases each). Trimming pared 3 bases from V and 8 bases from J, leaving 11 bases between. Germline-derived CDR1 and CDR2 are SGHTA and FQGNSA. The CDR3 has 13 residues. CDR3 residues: CASSFRDVDIQYF. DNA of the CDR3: TGTGCCAGCAGCTTCAGGGACGTGGACATTCAGTACTTC.

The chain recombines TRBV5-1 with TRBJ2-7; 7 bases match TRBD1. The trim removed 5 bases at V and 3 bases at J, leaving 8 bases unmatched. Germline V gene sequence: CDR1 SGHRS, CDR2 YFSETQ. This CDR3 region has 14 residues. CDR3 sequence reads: CASSRTGQNYEQYF. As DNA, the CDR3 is TGCGCCAGCAGTCGGACAGGTCAGAACTACGAGCAGTACTTC.

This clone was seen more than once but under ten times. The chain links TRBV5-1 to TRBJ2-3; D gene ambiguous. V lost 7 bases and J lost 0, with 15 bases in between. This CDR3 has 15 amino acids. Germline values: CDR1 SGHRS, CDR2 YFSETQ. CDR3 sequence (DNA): TGCGCCAGCGGTCCAGATGGTACTAGCACAGATACGCAGTATTTT. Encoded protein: CASGPDGTSTDTQYF.

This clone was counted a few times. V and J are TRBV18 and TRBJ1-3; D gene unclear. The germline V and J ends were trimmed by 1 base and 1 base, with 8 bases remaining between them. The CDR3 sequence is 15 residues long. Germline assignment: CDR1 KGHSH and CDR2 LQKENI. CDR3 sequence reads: CASSPQGGSGNTIYF. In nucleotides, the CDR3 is TGTGCCAGCTCACCACAAGGTGGGTCTGGAAACACCATATATTTT.